A selection of T cell receptor beta chains follows, all from one sample in a study of regulatory T cells in long-lasting Graves disease. From the multiplex PCR reads, TCRdb called clonotypes with MiXCR, one entry per CDR3 protein. Of under 450,000 distinct CDR3 sequences in the sample, roughly a quarter were seen once. Sequences were derived from peripheral blood mononuclear cells (PBMCs), sampled when the disease was refractory, from a patient treated with antithyroid drugs. These receptors came from a female donor with Graves disease. Both conserved end residues are part of each CDR3. The order of the fields is J gene, V gene, clone size, D gene, CDR3 protein, CDR3 DNA. The D gene is left open where the match is weak. Where a row states a size, it is once, few, many or the class of an expanded clone; other rows omit it.

TRBJ1-4 | TRBV18 | once | NA | CASSVGQSNEKLFF | TGTGCCAGCTCGGTTGGACAGTCAAATGAAAAACTGTTTTTT
TRBJ1-4 | TRBV5-1 | NA | NA | CASSLAPGLVEKLFF | TGCGCCAGCAGCTTGGCCCCGGGGTTGGTTGAAAAACTGTTTTTT
TRBJ1-6 | TRBV20-1 | few | NA | CSASRGFSYNSPLHF | TGCAGTGCTAGCAGGGGTTTCTCCTATAATTCACCCCTCCACTTT
TRBJ2-2 | TRBV2 | few | TRBD2 | CASSEWGRAAGELFF | TGTGCCAGCAGTGAATGGGGGAGGGCCGCCGGGGAGCTGTTTTTT
TRBJ2-7 | TRBV6-1 | NA | TRBD1 | CASKVGQGAIYEQYF | TGTGCCAGCAAGGTTGGGCAGGGGGCGATCTACGAGCAGTACTTC
TRBJ2-4 | TRBV2 | many | NA | CASTGDIGNIQYF | TGTGCCAGCACGGGGGACATCGGAAACATTCAGTACTTC
TRBJ1-1 | TRBV20-1 | few | NA | CSASGSRRLMNTEAFF | TGCAGTGCTAGTGGGTCCCGCCGACTCATGAACACTGAAGCTTTCTTT
TRBJ2-1 | TRBV7-2 | NA | NA | CASSLSTIRNEQFF | TGTGCCAGCAGCTTATCGACAATACGCAATGAGCAGTTCTTC
TRBJ1-3 | TRBV6-1 | NA | NA | CASRPTRNTIYF | TGTGCCAGCAGACCGACCCGAAACACCATATATTTT
TRBJ1-1 | TRBV7-3 | many | NA | CASSLTTSSEAFF | TGTGCCAGCAGCTTAACGACCAGTTCTGAAGCTTTCTTT
TRBJ1-1 | TRBV5-6 | few | NA | CASSLVRTTNTEAFF | TGTGCCAGCAGCTTGGTCCGGACGACGAACACTGAAGCTTTCTTT
TRBJ2-7 | TRBV5-1 | NA | TRBD1 | CASRSNPGQTTYEQYF | TGCGCCAGCAGATCGAACCCGGGACAGACGACCTACGAGCAGTACTTC
TRBJ2-4 | TRBV30 | NA | NA | CAWSVGRFLAKNIQYF | TGTGCCTGGAGTGTAGGCAGATTCCTAGCCAAAAACATTCAGTACTTC
TRBJ2-7 | TRBV6-1 | NA | TRBD2 | CASSASHGRGNEQYF | TGTGCCAGCAGTGCAAGTCACGGGAGGGGTAACGAGCAGTACTTC
TRBJ2-2 | TRBV11-2 | few | TRBD1 | CASSNTGVGELFF | TGTGCCAGCAGCAATACAGGGGTCGGGGAGCTGTTTTTT
TRBJ2-2 | TRBV6-5 | few | NA | CASSYSGGYTGELFF | TGTGCCAGCAGTTACTCGGGCGGGTACACCGGGGAGCTGTTTTTT
TRBJ2-2 | TRBV5-1 | NA | TRBD1 | CASSTPGQGTGELFF | TGCGCCAGCAGCACTCCGGGACAGGGAACCGGGGAGCTGTTTTTT
TRBJ1-2 | TRBV2 | many | NA | CASRSGPYGYTF | TGTGCCAGCAGATCAGGGCCCTATGGCTACACCTTC
TRBJ1-5 | TRBV6-1 | few | NA | CASSLRGSWNQPQHF | TGTGCCAGCAGCTTACGGGGGAGTTGGAATCAGCCCCAGCATTTT
TRBJ2-2 | TRBV28 | NA | NA | CASSLAPPGDTGELFF | TGTGCCAGCAGTTTAGCACCACCAGGGGACACCGGGGAGCTGTTTTTT
TRBJ2-5 | TRBV24-1 | few | NA | CATSDGGRTFQETQYF | TGTGCCACCAGTGATGGAGGCAGGACTTTCCAAGAGACCCAGTACTTC
TRBJ1-4 | TRBV19 | many | NA | CASSIGESGKLFF | TGTGCCAGTAGTATCGGTGAATCCGGAAAACTGTTTTTT
TRBJ1-4 | TRBV18 | few | TRBD1 | CASSPNIDRATNEKLFF | TGTGCCAGCTCACCTAATATCGACAGGGCAACTAATGAAAAACTGTTTTTT
TRBJ1-2 | TRBV7-9 | NA | NA | CASSLAERGDGYTF | TGTGCCAGCAGCTTAGCGGAAAGAGGGGATGGCTACACCTTC
TRBJ1-5 | TRBV12-3/TRBV12-4 | NA | NA | CASRLGGGSNQPQHF | TGTGCCAGCAGGCTCGGGGGGGGGAGCAATCAGCCCCAGCATTTT
TRBJ2-7 | TRBV3-1 | few | NA | CASSQVDFLHEQYF | TGTGCCAGCAGCCAAGTCGATTTCCTCCACGAGCAGTACTTC
TRBJ1-2 | TRBV6-1 | many | TRBD1 | CASSPDRARGYTF | TGTGCCAGCAGTCCGGACAGGGCTCGTGGCTACACCTTC
TRBJ2-7 | TRBV5-1 | many | TRBD2 | CASSLEREGTYEQYF | TGCGCCAGCAGCTTGGAGCGGGAGGGAACCTACGAGCAGTACTTC
TRBJ2-7 | TRBV6-1 | NA | NA | CASSEAHSDYEQYF | TGTGCCAGCAGTGAAGCGCATTCTGACTACGAGCAGTACTTC
TRBJ2-5 | TRBV2 | many | NA | CASSEASIAYQETQYF | TGTGCCAGCAGTGAAGCGTCCATAGCTTATCAAGAGACCCAGTACTTC
TRBJ2-5 | TRBV7-9 | few | NA | CASSRAQETQYF | TGTGCCAGCAGTAGGGCCCAAGAGACCCAGTACTTC
TRBJ1-2 | TRBV2 | many | NA | CASSEGRRAGLHFAYGYTF | TGTGCCAGCAGTGAAGGGCGGAGAGCCGGGTTACATTTCGCCTATGGCTACACCTTC
TRBJ2-3 | TRBV12-3/TRBV12-4 | few | TRBD2 | CASTLLRGLAGVLGYTDTQYF | TGTGCCAGCACCCTGTTAAGGGGACTAGCGGGAGTATTGGGGTACACAGATACGCAGTATTTT
TRBJ2-5 | TRBV5-1 | NA | TRBD1 | CASSSPQGAETQYF | TGCGCCAGCAGCTCACCTCAGGGGGCAGAGACCCAGTACTTC
TRBJ1-5 | TRBV30 | NA | NA | CAWSGQGIQPQHF | TGTGCCTGGAGTGGCCAGGGGATTCAGCCCCAGCATTTT
TRBJ2-5 | TRBV7-2 | many | NA | CASSFLEETQYF | TGTGCCAGCAGCTTTTTGGAGGAGACCCAGTACTTC
TRBJ2-5 | TRBV4-1 | NA | NA | CASSQGGLGTQYF | TGCGCCAGCAGCCAAGGGGGGTTGGGGACCCAGTACTTC
TRBJ1-4 | TRBV28 | many | NA | CASSLFVAGPGEKLFF | TGTGCCAGCAGTTTATTCGTGGCAGGGCCGGGCGAAAAACTGTTTTTT
TRBJ2-7 | TRBV12-3/TRBV12-4 | many | NA | CASSPGDNEQYF | TGTGCCAGCAGTCCTGGGGACAACGAGCAGTACTTC
TRBJ1-1 | TRBV27 | many | TRBD1 | CASSRRQGTGIMNTEAFF | TGTGCCAGCAGCCGAAGACAGGGCACAGGGATCATGAACACTGAAGCTTTCTTT
TRBJ2-7 | TRBV25-1 | few | TRBD2 | CASGRAYEQYF | TGTGCCAGCGGGAGGGCCTACGAGCAGTACTTC
TRBJ1-1 | TRBV18 | few | NA | CASSPDRTATEAFF | TGTGCCAGCTCACCAGATAGGACAGCAACTGAAGCTTTCTTT
TRBJ2-7 | TRBV6-2/TRBV6-3 | few | NA | CASSYGQSEQYF | TGTGCCAGCAGTTACGGGCAGAGCGAGCAGTACTTC
TRBJ1-5 | TRBV6-2/TRBV6-3 | NA | TRBD1 | CASSYIGGETYSNQPQHF | TGTGCCAGCAGTTATATAGGGGGCGAAACCTATAGCAATCAGCCCCAGCATTTT
TRBJ2-1 | TRBV11-2 | NA | TRBD1 | CASSSPGQGSSEQFF | TGTGCCAGCAGCTCCCCGGGACAGGGATCAAGTGAGCAGTTCTTC
TRBJ2-7 | TRBV20-1 | few | NA | CSAWAGGQPYEQYF | TGCAGTGCATGGGCCGGGGGACAGCCATACGAGCAGTACTTC
TRBJ1-1 | TRBV19 | few | TRBD1 | CASSTGWNTEAFF | TGTGCCAGTTCGACAGGGTGGAACACTGAAGCTTTCTTT